The clone carrying this T cell receptor beta chain came up a few times. Its target is unknown. This sample was taken from a study of response to subunit inactivated influenza vaccine. Study-wide results and caveats: The authors offered the suggestion that each seasonal influenza vaccination recruits few new T cells.

One entry per CDR3 protein, called by TCRdb with MiXCR from the RT-PCR reads. The sample records 490,000 or so distinct CDR3 sequences, under 9% being singletons. The CDR3 covers 13 residues. The V gene's germline CDR1 is LNHNV and CDR2 YYDKDF (reference sequence). V was pared by 0 bases and J by 8 bases, with 10 bases between. The chain carries TRBV15 and TRBJ1-2; unclear D gene. The TCR comes from a man aged 45 to 70 who received an inactivated influenza vaccine. The source was PBMCs from blood, collected roughly 24 months after vaccination. The CDR3 loop is CATSRDKVSGYTF. The CDR3 DNA follows: TGTGCCACCAGCAGAGATAAGGTCTCGGGCTACACCTTC.